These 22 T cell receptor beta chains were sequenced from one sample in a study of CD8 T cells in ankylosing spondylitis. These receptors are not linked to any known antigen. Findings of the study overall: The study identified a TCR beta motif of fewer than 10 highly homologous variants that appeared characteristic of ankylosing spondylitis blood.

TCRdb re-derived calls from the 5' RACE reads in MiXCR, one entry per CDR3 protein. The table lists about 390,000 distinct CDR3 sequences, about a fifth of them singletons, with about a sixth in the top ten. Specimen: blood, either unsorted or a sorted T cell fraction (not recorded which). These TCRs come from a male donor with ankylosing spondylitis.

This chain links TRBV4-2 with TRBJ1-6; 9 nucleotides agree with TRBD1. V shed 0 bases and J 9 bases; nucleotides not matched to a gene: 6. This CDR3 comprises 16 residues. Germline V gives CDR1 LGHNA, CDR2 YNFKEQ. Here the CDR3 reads CASSQDRGQGGSPLHF. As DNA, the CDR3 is TGTGCCAGCAGCCAAGATAGGGGACAGGGAGGTTCACCCCTCCACTTT.

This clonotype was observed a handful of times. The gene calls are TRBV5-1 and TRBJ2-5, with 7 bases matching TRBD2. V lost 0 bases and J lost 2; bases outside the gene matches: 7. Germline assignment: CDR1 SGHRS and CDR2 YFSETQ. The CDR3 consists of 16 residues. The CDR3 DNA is TGCGCCAGCAGCTTGGCTTATAGCGGGCGTCAAGAGACCCAGTACTTC. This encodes CASSLAYSGRQETQYF.

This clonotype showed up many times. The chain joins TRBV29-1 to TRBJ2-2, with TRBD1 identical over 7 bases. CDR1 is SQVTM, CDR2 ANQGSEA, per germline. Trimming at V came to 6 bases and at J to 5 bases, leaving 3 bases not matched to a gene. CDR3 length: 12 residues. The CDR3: CSVQGWTGELFF. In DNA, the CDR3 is TGCAGCGTACAGGGGTGGACCGGGGAGCTGTTTTTT.

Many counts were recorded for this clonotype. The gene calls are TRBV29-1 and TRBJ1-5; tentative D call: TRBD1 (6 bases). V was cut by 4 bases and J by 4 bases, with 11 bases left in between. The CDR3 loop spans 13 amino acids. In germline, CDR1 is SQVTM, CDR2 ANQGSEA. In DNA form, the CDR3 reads TGCAGCGTTGGGGACACCCCTAATCAGCCCCAGCATTTT. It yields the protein CSVGDTPNQPQHF.

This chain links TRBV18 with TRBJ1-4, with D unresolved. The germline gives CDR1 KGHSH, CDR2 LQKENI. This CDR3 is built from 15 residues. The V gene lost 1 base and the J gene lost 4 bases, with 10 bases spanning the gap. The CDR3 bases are TGTGCCAGCTCACCACGGCAGGCGGTTAATGAAAAACTGTTTTTT. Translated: CASSPRQAVNEKLFF.

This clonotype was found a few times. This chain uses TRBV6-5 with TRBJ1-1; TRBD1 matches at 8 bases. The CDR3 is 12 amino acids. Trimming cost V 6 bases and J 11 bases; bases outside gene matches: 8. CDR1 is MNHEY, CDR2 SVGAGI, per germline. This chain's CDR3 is CASRRDRFSAFF. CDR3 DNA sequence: TGTGCCAGCAGACGGGACAGGTTTAGTGCTTTCTTT.

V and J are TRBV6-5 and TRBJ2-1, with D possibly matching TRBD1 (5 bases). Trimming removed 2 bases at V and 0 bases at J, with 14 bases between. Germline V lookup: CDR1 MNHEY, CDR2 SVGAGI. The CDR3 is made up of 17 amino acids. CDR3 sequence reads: CASSYQPTDFSYNEQFF. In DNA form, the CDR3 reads TGTGCCAGCAGTTACCAACCGACAGATTTCTCCTACAATGAGCAGTTCTTC.

The CDR3 reads CSAREGVGEQYF. The CDR3 region has the DNA TGCAGTGCTAGAGAAGGGGTAGGCGAGCAGTACTTC. V and J are TRBV20-1 and TRBJ2-7; perhaps TRBD1 as D (5 bases). CDR1 and CDR2 (germline): DFQATT, SNEGSKA (reference sequence). The CDR3 length is 12 residues. The V end lost 0 bases, the J end lost 6 bases, and 9 bases lay between the germline ends.

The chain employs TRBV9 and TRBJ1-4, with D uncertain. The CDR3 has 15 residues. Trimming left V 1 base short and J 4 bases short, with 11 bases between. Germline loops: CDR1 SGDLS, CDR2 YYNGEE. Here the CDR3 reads CASSVSTAFNEKLFF. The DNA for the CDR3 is TGTGCCAGCAGCGTATCCACAGCCTTTAATGAAAAACTGTTTTTT.

The CDR3 DNA reads TGTGCCACCAGTGATTTCCGTGGTGGGAGCACAGATACGCAGTATTTT. Translating gives CATSDFRGGSTDTQYF. This chain links TRBV24-1 with TRBJ2-3, with D unclear. CDR3 length equals 16 residues. Germline lookup yields CDR1 KGHDR and CDR2 SFDVKD. Trimming took 1 base from V and 0 from J, leaving 10 bases between them.

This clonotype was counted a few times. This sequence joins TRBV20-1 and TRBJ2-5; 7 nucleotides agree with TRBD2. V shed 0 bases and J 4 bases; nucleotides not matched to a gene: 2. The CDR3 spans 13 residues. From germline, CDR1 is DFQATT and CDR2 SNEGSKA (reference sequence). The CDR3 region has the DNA TGCAGTGCTAGAGATGGCGGGGGAGAGACCCAGTACTTC. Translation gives CSARDGGGETQYF.

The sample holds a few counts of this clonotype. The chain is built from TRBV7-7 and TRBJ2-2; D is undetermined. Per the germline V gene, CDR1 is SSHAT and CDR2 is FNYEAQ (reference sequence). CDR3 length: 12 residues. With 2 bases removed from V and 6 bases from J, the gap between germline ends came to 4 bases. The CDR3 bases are TGTGCCAGCAGCTTAAATTCCGGGGAGCTGTTTTTT. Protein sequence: CASSLNSGELFF.

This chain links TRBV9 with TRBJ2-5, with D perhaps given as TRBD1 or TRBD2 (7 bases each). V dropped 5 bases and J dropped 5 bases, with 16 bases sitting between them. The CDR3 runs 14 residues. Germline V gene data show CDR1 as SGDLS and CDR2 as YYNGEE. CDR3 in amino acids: CASSLLRGGETQYF. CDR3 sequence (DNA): TGTGCCAGCAGTCTTCTCAGGGGGGGGGAGACCCAGTACTTC.

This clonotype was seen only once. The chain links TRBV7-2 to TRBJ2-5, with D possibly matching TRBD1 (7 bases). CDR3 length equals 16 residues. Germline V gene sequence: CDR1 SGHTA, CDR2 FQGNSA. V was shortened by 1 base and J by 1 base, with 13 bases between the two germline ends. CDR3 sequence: CASSLVGGGAQETQYF. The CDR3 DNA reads TGTGCCAGCAGCTTAGTAGGGGGCGGGGCCCAAGAGACCCAGTACTTC.

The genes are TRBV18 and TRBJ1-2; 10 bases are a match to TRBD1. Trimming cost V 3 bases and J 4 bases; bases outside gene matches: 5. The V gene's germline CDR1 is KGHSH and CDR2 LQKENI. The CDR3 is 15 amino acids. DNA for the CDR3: TGTGCCAGCTCACCCGGACAGGGGGAAATCTATGGCTACACCTTC. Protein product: CASSPGQGEIYGYTF.

Here the CDR3 DNA reads TGTGCCAGCAGCTCATCCGGGTCCCGGAGCACAGATACGCAGTATTTT. This encodes CASSSSGSRSTDTQYF. V usage is TRBV5-5 and J usage is TRBJ2-3; D is undetermined. This CDR3 region has 16 residues. The V end was cut by 3 bases, the J end by 0 bases, with 14 bases between. CDR1 is SGHKS and CDR2 is YYEKEE in the germline V gene (reference sequence).

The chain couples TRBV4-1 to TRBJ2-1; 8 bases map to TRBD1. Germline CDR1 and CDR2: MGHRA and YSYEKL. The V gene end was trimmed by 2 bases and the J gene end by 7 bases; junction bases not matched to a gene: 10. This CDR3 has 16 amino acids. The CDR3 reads CASSQFEQGVGNEQFF. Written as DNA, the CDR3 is TGCGCCAGCAGCCAATTTGAACAGGGGGTCGGGAATGAGCAGTTCTTC.

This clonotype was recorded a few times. The CDR3 DNA follows: TGCGCCAGCAGCTTCGGACAGCCGCCCTATGGCTACACCTTC. Protein product: CASSFGQPPYGYTF. The chain uses TRBV5-1 and TRBJ1-2, with TRBD1 as a possible D gene (6 bases). V lost 2 bases and J lost 4, with 12 bases in between. This CDR3 comprises 14 residues. CDR1 and CDR2 from the germline V gene are SGHRS and YFSETQ.

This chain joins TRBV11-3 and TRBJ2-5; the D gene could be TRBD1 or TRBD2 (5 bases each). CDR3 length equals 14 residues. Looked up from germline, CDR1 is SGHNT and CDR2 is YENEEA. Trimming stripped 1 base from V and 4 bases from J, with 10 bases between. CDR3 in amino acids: CASSLVSGTETQYF. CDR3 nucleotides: TGTGCCAGCAGCTTAGTTTCAGGGACAGAGACCCAGTACTTC.

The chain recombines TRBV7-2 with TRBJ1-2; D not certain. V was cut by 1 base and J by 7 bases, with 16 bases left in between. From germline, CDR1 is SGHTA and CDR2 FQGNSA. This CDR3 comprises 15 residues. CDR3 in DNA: TGTGCCAGCAGCTTAGGATCCCTTCGGCCCGCTGGCTACACCTTC. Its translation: CASSLGSLRPAGYTF.

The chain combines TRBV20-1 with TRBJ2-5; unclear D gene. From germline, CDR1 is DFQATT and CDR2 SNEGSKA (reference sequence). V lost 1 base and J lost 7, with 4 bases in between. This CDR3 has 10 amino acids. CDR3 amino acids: CSARVPTQYF. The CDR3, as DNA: TGCAGTGCTAGAGTCCCGACCCAGTACTTC.

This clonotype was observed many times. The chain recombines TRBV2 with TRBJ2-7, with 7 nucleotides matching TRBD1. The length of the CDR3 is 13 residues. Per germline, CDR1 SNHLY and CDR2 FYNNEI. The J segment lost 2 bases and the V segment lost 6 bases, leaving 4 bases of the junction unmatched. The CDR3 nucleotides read TGTGCCAGCAGAAGGACAGGCGCCTACGAGCAGTACTTC. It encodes CASRRTGAYEQYF.